The entry that follows covers one T cell receptor beta chain sequence. Its cognate antigen is unknown. This CDR3 spans 17 amino acids. Germline V CDR1 and CDR2: LNHDA, SQIVND (reference sequence). V was cut by 6 bases and J by 1 base, with 19 bases left in between. The assay was immunoSEQ multiplex PCR, and TCRdb's table has in-frame clones only and misses some. The sample has approximately 150,000 clones, roughly nine tenths seen once. This entry belongs to a study of T cell responses to AZD1222 COVID-19 vaccine. Overall study findings and caveats: At study baseline, merely a handful of AZD1222 recipients were seropositive.

The chain joins TRBV19 to TRBJ1-5; weak D call: TRBD1 (6 bases). Sequenced material: peripheral blood, taken on day 0 of AZD1222 vaccination. The receptor was derived from an adult in good health. Here the CDR3 reads CASSGTRGGFSNQPQHF. The CDR3 nucleotides are TGTGCCAGTAGCGGGACCAGGGGTGGATTCAGCAATCAGCCCCAGCATTTT. The full variable domain, completed using reference TRBV19 and TRBJ1-5, is DGGITQSPKYLFRKEGQNVTLSCEQNLNHDAMYWYRQDPGQGLRLIYYSQIVNDFQKGDIAEGYSVSREKKESFPLTVTSAQKNPTAFYLCASSGTRGGFSNQPQHFGDGTRLSIL.